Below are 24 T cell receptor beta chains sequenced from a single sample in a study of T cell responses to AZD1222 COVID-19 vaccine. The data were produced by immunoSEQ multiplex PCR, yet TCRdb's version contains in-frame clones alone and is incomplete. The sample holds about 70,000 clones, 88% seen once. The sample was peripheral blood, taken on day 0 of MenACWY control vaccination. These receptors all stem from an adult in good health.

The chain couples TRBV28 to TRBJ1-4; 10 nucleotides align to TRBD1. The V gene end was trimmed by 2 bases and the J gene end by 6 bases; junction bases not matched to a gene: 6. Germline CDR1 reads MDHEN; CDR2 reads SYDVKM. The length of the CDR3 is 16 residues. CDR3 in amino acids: CASSLGTGTGDEKLFF. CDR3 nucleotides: TGTGCCAGCAGTTTAGGAACCGGGACAGGGGATGAAAAACTGTTTTTT.

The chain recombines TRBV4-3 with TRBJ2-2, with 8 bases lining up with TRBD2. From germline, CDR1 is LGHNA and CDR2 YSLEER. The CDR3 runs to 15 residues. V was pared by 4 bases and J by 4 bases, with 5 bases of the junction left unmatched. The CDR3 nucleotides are TGCGCCAGCAGCCCTCCGCGGGGGGTCACCGGGGAGCTGTTTTTT. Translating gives CASSPPRGVTGELFF.

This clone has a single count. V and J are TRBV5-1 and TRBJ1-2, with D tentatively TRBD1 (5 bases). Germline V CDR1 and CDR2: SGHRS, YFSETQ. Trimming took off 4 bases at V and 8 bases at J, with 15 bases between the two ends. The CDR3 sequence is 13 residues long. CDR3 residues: CASSPDGWGGYTF. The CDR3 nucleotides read TGCGCCAGCAGCCCGGACGGGTGGGGGGGCTACACCTTC.

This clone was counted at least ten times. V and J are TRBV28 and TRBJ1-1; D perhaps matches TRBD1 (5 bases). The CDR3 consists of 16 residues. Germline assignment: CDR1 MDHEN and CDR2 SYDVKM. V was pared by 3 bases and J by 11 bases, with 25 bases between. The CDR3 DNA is TGTGCCAGCAGTTTTCCAATTAACGGAGGGGCCTTTTGGGCTTTCTTT. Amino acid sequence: CASSFPINGGAFWAFF.

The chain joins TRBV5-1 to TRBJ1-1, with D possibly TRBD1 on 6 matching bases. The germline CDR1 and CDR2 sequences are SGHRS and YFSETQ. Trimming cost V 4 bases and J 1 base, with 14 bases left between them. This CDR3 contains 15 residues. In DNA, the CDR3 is TGCGCCAGCAGCGACCAAAGGGGGGAGAACACTGAAGCTTTCTTT. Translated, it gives CASSDQRGENTEAFF.

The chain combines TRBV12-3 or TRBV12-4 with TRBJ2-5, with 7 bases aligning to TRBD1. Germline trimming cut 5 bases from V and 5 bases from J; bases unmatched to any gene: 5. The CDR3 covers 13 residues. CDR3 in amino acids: CASSETGPETQYF. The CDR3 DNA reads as TGTGCCAGCAGTGAGACAGGGCCGGAGACCCAGTACTTC.

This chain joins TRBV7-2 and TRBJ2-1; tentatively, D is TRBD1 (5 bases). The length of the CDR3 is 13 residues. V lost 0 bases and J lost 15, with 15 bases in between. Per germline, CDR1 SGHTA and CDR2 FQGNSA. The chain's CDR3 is CASSLAGRDALFF. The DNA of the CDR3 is TGTGCCAGCAGCTTAGCCGGCAGGGATGCGTTGTTCTTC.

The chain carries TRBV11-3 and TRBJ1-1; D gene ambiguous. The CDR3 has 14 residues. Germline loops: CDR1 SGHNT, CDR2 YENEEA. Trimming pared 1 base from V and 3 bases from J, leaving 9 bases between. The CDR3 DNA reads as TGTGCCAGCAGCTTAGCCGGGAGGGACACTGAAGCTTTCTTT. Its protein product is CASSLAGRDTEAFF. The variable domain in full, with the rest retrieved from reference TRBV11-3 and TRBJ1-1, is EAGVVQSPRYKIIEKKQPVAFWCNPISGHNTLYWYLQNLGQGPELLIRYENEEAVDDSQLPKDRFSAERLKGVDSTLKIQPAELGDSAVYLCASSLAGRDTEAFFGQGTRLTVV.

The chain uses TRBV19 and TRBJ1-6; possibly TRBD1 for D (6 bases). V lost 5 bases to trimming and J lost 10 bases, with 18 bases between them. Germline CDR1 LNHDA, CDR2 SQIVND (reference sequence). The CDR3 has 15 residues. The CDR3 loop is CASSAPGTMHSPLHF. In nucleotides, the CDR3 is TGTGCCAGTAGTGCCCCCGGGACAATGCACTCACCCCTCCACTTT. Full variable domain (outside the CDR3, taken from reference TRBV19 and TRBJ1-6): DGGITQSPKYLFRKEGQNVTLSCEQNLNHDAMYWYRQDPGQGLRLIYYSQIVNDFQKGDIAEGYSVSREKKESFPLTVTSAQKNPTAFYLCASSAPGTMHSPLHFGNGTRLTVT.

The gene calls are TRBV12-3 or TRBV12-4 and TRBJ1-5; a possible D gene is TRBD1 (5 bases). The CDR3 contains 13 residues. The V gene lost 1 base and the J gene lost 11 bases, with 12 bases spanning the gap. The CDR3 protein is CASSLGGVAAQHF. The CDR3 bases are TGTGCCAGCAGTTTAGGGGGGGTTGCGGCCCAGCATTTT.

The CDR3 DNA reads TGTGCCAGCAGTTTGTACAGGGATTACGGCTACACCTTC. Translation gives CASSLYRDYGYTF. The rearrangement joins TRBV28 to TRBJ1-2; possibly TRBD1 for D (6 bases). CDR1 MDHEN and CDR2 SYDVKM come from the germline V gene. This CDR3 has 13 residues. V lost 3 bases to trimming and J lost 8 bases, with 13 bases between them.

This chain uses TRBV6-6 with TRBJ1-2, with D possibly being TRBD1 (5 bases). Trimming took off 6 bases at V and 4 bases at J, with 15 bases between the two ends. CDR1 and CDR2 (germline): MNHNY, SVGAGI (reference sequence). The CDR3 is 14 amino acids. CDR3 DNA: TGTGCCAGCAGATCAACAGGTGGTGGCTATGGCTACACCTTC. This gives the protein CASRSTGGGYGYTF.

In DNA, the CDR3 is TGTGCCAGCAGTTACCACAGATCTAACTATGGCTACACCTTC. This encodes CASSYHRSNYGYTF. This sequence joins TRBV6-5 and TRBJ1-2; D unresolved. CDR1 is MNHEY and CDR2 is SVGAGI in the germline V gene. The CDR3 extends over 14 amino acids. V was pared by 2 bases and J by 0 bases, with 7 bases between.

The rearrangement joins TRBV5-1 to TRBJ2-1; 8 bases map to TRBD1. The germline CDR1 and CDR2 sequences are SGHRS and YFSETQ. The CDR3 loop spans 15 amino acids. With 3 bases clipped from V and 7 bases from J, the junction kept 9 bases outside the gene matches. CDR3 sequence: CASSSGTGLSNEQFF. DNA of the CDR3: TGCGCCAGCAGCTCCGGGACAGGACTTTCTAATGAGCAGTTCTTC.

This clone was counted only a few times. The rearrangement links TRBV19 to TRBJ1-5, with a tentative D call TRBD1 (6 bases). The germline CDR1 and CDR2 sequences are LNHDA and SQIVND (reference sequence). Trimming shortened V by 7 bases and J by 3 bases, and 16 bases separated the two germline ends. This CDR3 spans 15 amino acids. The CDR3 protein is CASMAPAGANQPQHF. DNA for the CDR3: TGTGCCAGTATGGCCCCCGCAGGGGCCAATCAGCCCCAGCATTTT.

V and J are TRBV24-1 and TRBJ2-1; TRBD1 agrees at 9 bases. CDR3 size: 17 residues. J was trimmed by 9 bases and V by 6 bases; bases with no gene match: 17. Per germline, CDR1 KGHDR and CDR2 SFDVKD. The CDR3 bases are TGTGCCACCAGTCCCGACTCGGCCGGGACAGGGTTTCGTGAGCAGTTCTTC. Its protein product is CATSPDSAGTGFREQFF.

The CDR3 loop reads CSARGEKLFF. The CDR3 nucleotides read TGCAGTGCTAGGGGGGAAAAACTGTTTTTT. The chain combines TRBV20-1 with TRBJ1-4; no clear D gene. The CDR3 runs to 10 residues. Trimming took 3 bases from V and 8 from J, leaving 4 bases between them. Germline CDR1 and CDR2: DFQATT and SNEGSKA (reference sequence).

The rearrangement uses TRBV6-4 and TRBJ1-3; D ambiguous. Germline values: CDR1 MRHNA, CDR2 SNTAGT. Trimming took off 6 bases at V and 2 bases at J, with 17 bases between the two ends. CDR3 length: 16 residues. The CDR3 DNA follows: TGTGCCAGCAGGGCCCGTCCTGGGGTGGCTGGAAACACCATATATTTT. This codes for CASRARPGVAGNTIYF.

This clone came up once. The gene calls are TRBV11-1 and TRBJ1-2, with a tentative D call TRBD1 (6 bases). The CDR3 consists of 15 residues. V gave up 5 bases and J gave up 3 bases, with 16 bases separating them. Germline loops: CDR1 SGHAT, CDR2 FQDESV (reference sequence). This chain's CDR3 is CASSPDGGPHYGYTF. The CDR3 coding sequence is TGTGCCAGCAGCCCCGACGGGGGGCCCCACTATGGCTACACCTTC.

This CDR3 is CASSFYLTRTDTQYF. Here the CDR3 DNA reads TGTGCCAGCAGCTTCTACTTGACTCGCACAGATACGCAGTATTTT. This chain connects TRBV7-2 to TRBJ2-3; D remains unclear. There are 15 residues in the CDR3. Germline V gives CDR1 SGHTA, CDR2 FQGNSA. V was pared by 3 bases and J by 1 base, with 11 bases between.

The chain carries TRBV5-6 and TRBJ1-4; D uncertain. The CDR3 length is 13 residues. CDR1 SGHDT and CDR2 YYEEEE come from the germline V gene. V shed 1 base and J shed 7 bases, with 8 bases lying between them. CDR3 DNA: TGTGCCAGCAGCTTGAGGGCCAGTGAAAAACTGTTTTTT. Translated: CASSLRASEKLFF.

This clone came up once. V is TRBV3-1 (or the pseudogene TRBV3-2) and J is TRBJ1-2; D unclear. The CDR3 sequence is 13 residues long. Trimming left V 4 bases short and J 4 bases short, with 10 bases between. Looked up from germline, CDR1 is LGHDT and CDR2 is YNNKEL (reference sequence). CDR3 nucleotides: TGTGCCAGCAGCCTCGGACGGGGCTATGGCTACACCTTC. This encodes CASSLGRGYGYTF.

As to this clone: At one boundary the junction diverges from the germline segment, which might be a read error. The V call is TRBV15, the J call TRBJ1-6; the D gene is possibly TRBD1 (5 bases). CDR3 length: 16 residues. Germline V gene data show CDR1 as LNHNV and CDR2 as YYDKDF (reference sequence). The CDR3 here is CATSRDGRGNNTPLHF. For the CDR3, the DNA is TGTGCCACCAGCAGAGATGGTCGGGGGAATAATACACCCCTCCACTTT.

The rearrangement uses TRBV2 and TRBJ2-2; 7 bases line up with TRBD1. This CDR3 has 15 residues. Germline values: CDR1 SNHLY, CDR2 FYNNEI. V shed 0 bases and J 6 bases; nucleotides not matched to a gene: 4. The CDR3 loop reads CASSEAPRGSGELFF. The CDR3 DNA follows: TGTGCCAGCAGTGAAGCGCCCAGGGGGTCCGGGGAGCTGTTTTTT. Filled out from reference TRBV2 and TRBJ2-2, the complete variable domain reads EPEVTQTPSHQVTQMGQEVILRCVPISNHLYFYWYRQILGQKVEFLVSFYNNEISEKSEIFDDQFSVERPDGSNFTLKIRSTKLEDSAMYFCASSEAPRGSGELFFGEGSRLTVL.